The next 21 T cell receptor beta chains were all read from a single sample in a study of CXCR3-negative and CXCR3-positive naive CD8 T cells. TRB cDNA was prepared as libraries by UMI-labeled 5' RACE. TCRdb re-called the 5' RACE reads and gives one entry per CDR3 protein, without DNA. The sample has 43,000 or so distinct CDR3 sequences. The sequenced sample consisted of memory CD8+ T cells from blood. These receptors were obtained from a human donor in good health. Some clones in this sample may be carry-over from other donors' samples.

V is TRBV20-1 and J is TRBJ2-7. The CDR3 covers 12 residues. From germline, CDR1 is DFQATT and CDR2 SNEGSKA (reference sequence). The CDR3: CSARAQEYEQYF.

The chain uses TRBV9 and TRBJ1-2. The CDR3 covers 13 residues. Germline V gives CDR1 SGDLS, CDR2 YYNGEE. The CDR3: CASSVASGLGYTF.

The chain is built from TRBV29-1 and TRBJ1-1; as DNA is missing, the TRBD1 call by TCRdb cannot be tested. Germline CDR1 SQVTM, CDR2 ANQGSEA. CDR3 length equals 12 residues. CDR3: CSARDRASEAFF.

The chain combines TRBV7-6 with TRBJ1-1; without DNA, the TCRdb call of TRBD1 cannot be checked. CDR3 size: 14 residues. Germline lookup yields CDR1 SGHVS and CDR2 FNYEAQ. CDR3 sequence reads: CASSHGTGLTEAFF. The whole variable domain, remainder taken from reference TRBV7-6 and TRBJ1-1, is GAGVSQSPRYKVTKRGQDVALRCDPISGHVSLYWYRQALGQGPEFLTYFNYEAQQDKSGLPNDRFSAERPEGSISTLTIQRTEQRDSAMYRCASSHGTGLTEAFFGQGTRLTVV.

The chain has TRBV3-1 and TRBJ2-2; there is no DNA to check the TCRdb D call of TRBD1. In germline, CDR1 is LGHDT, CDR2 YNNKEL (reference sequence). This CDR3 has 16 amino acids. The CDR3 sequence: CASTSTGTGNTGELFF.

This chain's CDR3 is CSVELWGALSTDTQYF. The gene calls are TRBV29-1 and TRBJ2-3; the TCRdb D gene call, TRBD1, has no DNA to confirm it. The CDR3 contains 16 residues. Per germline, CDR1 SQVTM and CDR2 ANQGSEA.

The genes are TRBV6-2 or TRBV6-3 and TRBJ2-5; TCRdb's D call of TRBD1 is untestable without DNA. CDR1 is MNHEY, CDR2 SVGEGT, per germline. The CDR3 is 14 residues long. The CDR3 here is CASRKTGGVETQYF.

The chain recombines TRBV7-8 with TRBJ2-3; TCRdb picks TRBD1, but there is no DNA to check that call. The germline CDR1 and CDR2 sequences are SGHVS and FQNEAQ. The CDR3 totals 17 residues. The CDR3 protein is CASSLPQPGPGSDTQYF.

The rearrangement links TRBV7-2 to TRBJ2-3; TCRdb designates TRBD2, a call that cannot be tested without DNA. Germline CDR1 and CDR2: SGHTA and FQGNSA. The CDR3 extends over 16 amino acids. The CDR3 sequence: CASSLPVAGGPDTQYF.

V usage is TRBV5-1 and J usage is TRBJ1-5; TCRdb's D gene call, TRBD1, goes unchecked for lack of DNA. The CDR3 spans 17 residues. CDR1 SGHRS and CDR2 YFSETQ come from the germline V gene. The CDR3 sequence: CASNPVPGTGTGQPQHF.

The rearrangement uses TRBV15 and TRBJ2-7; the TCRdb D gene call, TRBD1, has no DNA to confirm it. The CDR3 extends over 15 amino acids. Germline CDR1 reads LNHNV; CDR2 reads YYDKDF (reference sequence). CDR3 sequence reads: CATSSGTGGSYEQYF.

V and J are TRBV27 and TRBJ2-2. The germline V gene encodes CDR1 MNHEY and CDR2 SMNVEV (reference sequence). This CDR3 comprises 14 residues. CDR3: CASSSRINTGELFF.

This chain links TRBV7-8 with TRBJ2-2; TCRdb's D gene call, TRBD2, goes unchecked for lack of DNA. The length of the CDR3 is 15 residues. Germline V gives CDR1 SGHVS, CDR2 FQNEAQ. CDR3 loop: CASSLVTSATGELFF.

J is TRBJ2-5 and V is TRBV25-1; TCRdb lists TRBD1, though no DNA is available to test this call. CDR3 length equals 15 residues. The V gene's germline CDR1 is MGHDK and CDR2 SYGVNS. The CDR3 here is CASSDRTGGRDPQYF.

This chain connects TRBV27 to TRBJ1-5. The germline gives CDR1 MNHEY, CDR2 SMNVEV (reference sequence). The CDR3 runs 13 residues. CDR3 region: CASSRTRNQPQHF.

This CDR3 reads CASSLVGEWETQYF. This chain joins TRBV7-9 and TRBJ2-5; TCRdb gives TRBD1 as the D gene, but with no DNA this cannot be confirmed. This CDR3 has 14 amino acids. The V gene's germline CDR1 is SEHNR and CDR2 FQNEAQ (reference sequence).

The chain has TRBV5-1 and TRBJ2-1. CDR1 SGHRS and CDR2 YFSETQ come from the germline V gene. This CDR3 is 17 amino acids long. This chain's CDR3 is CASSLGLWLPSYNEQFF.

The genes are TRBV7-2 and TRBJ1-2; lacking DNA, the TRBD1 call made by TCRdb goes unchecked. CDR1 is SGHTA and CDR2 is FQGNSA in the germline V gene. The CDR3 spans 13 residues. This CDR3 reads CAGLTGALYGYTF.

The chain combines TRBV29-1 with TRBJ2-2; TCRdb proposes TRBD1, but this gene call is untestable without DNA. CDR1 is SQVTM, CDR2 ANQGSEA, per germline. The CDR3 runs to 15 residues. The chain's CDR3 is CSVEGGNANTGELFF.

V usage is TRBV2 and J usage is TRBJ1-2; checking the TCRdb D call of TRBD1 is not possible without DNA. Germline loops: CDR1 SNHLY, CDR2 FYNNEI. The CDR3 is 11 amino acids. The chain's CDR3 is CASLQENGYTF.

The chain is built from TRBV28 and TRBJ2-7; absent DNA, TCRdb's TRBD1 call cannot be checked. Germline values: CDR1 MDHEN, CDR2 SYDVKM. This CDR3 has 14 residues. This CDR3 reads CASSFRDREGEQYF.